Listed below are T cell receptor beta chains from one sample, sequenced in a study of spatial heterogeneity in lung cancer. MiXCR, applied by TCRdb to the 5' RACE reads, yields one record per CDR3 protein. The table includes around 5,000 distinct CDR3 sequences, roughly 7% detected once. Specimen: lung tumor tissue, collected at surgery. These TCRs come from a male donor with early-stage non-small cell lung cancer. The CDR3 runs from the conserved cysteine through the conserved F or W. The D gene is left open where the match is weak. Part of the rows lack a size; the others show once, few, many or a class for expanded clones.

v_gene	j_gene	abundance	d_gene	CDR3nt	CDR3aa
TRBV11-2	TRBJ2-5	many	TRBD1	TGTGCCAGCACCACGCGACAGGGGGGAAAAGAGACCCAGTACTTC	CASTTRQGGKETQYF
TRBV7-9	TRBJ2-3	.	.	TGTGCCAGCAGCTTGGGACAAAGCACAGATACGCAGTATTTT	CASSLGQSTDTQYF
TRBV5-5	TRBJ1-1	medium-sized	.	TGTGCCAGCAGCTTACAGCGTATGAACACTGAAGCTTTCTTT	CASSLQRMNTEAFF
TRBV18	TRBJ2-7	medium-sized	TRBD1	TGTGCCAGCTCACCACCGTACGGGACAGGGGACTACGAGCAGTACTTC	CASSPPYGTGDYEQYF
TRBV5-4	TRBJ1-5	many	.	TGTGCCAGCAGCTTACGGGGGGCGGGTCAGCCCCAGCATTTT	CASSLRGAGQPQHF
TRBV29-1	TRBJ1-1	many	.	TGCAGCGTGACCGTCTCTGAAGCTTTCTTT	CSVTVSEAFF
TRBV12-3/TRBV12-4	TRBJ2-1	medium-sized	TRBD1	TGTGCCAGCAGCCTTCGGACAGGGTCCAATGAGCAGTTCTTC	CASSLRTGSNEQFF
TRBV6-5	TRBJ1-4	.	.	TGTGCCAGCAGTTACCGCGGCGGGGGTCGGAAACTGTTTTTT	CASSYRGGGRKLFF
TRBV6-5	TRBJ2-5	medium-sized	.	TGTGCCAGCAGAACGGGACCGCACCTAGGAGGGGAGACCCAGTACTTC	CASRTGPHLGGETQYF
TRBV5-1	TRBJ2-6	many	.	TGCGCCAGCAGCCGCTTACAGGGTAGCTCTGGGGCCAACGTCCTGACTTTC	CASSRLQGSSGANVLTF
TRBV19	TRBJ2-4	medium-sized	.	TGTGCCAGTAGTATAACCGGGAACATTCAGTACTTC	CASSITGNIQYF
TRBV9	TRBJ2-3	many	.	TGTGCCAGCAGCGTAAGCACTATAGATACGCAGTATTTT	CASSVSTIDTQYF
TRBV3-1	TRBJ2-3	many	.	TGTGCCAGCAGCCCCGGGACGGGATTCACAGATACGCAGTATTTT	CASSPGTGFTDTQYF
TRBV6-1	TRBJ1-2	many	.	TGTGCCAGCCGACCGGGACAAGGCCTTTCTGGCTATGGCTACACCTTC	CASRPGQGLSGYGYTF
TRBV5-1	TRBJ1-1	medium-sized	.	TGCGCCAGCAGCTTGGGCGATACGGACACTGAAGCTTTCTTT	CASSLGDTDTEAFF
TRBV6-1	TRBJ2-1	many	.	TGTGCCAGCAGTCTGACAGGCATCTCCTACAATGAGCAGTTCTTC	CASSLTGISYNEQFF
TRBV5-1	TRBJ2-1	medium-sized	.	TGCGCCAGCAGTAAAACCTACTCCTACAATGAGCAGTTCTTC	CASSKTYSYNEQFF
TRBV24-1	TRBJ2-1	many	.	TGTGCCACCAGGCCGGAGGGTACTGGGGATGAGCAGTTCTTC	CATRPEGTGDEQFF
TRBV20-1	TRBJ2-7	many	.	TGCAGTGCCCCGGAGGGCAGTTGGACCTACGAGCAGTACTTC	CSAPEGSWTYEQYF
TRBV5-4	TRBJ2-3	medium-sized	.	TGTGCCAGCAGCTTGAGGTCTGATGGGGATACGCAGTATTTT	CASSLRSDGDTQYF
TRBV11-3	TRBJ2-5	few	.	TGTGCCAGCAGCCAAGGTCAAGGGGCAGTCCAAGAGACCCAGTACTTC	CASSQGQGAVQETQYF
TRBV11-3	TRBJ2-3	large	TRBD2	TGTGCCAGCAGCACCGGACTAGTCTTCGGTGATACGCAGTATTTT	CASSTGLVFGDTQYF
TRBV20-1	TRBJ2-7	few	TRBD2	TGCAGTGCTAGCGACCAGACTAGCGGTGGCCACGAGCAGTACTTC	CSASDQTSGGHEQYF
TRBV3-1	TRBJ2-7	medium-sized	.	TGTGCCAGCAGCGACAGGACTCTTACCTACGAGCAGTACTTC	CASSDRTLTYEQYF
TRBV5-5	TRBJ2-7	many	TRBD2	TGTGCCAGCAGCTTAACTAGCGGGTACGAGCAGTACTTC	CASSLTSGYEQYF
TRBV5-6	TRBJ1-5	few	.	TGTGCCAGCAGCTTGAACAGGGTCAATCAGCCCCAGCATTTT	CASSLNRVNQPQHF
TRBV2	TRBJ2-5	many	TRBD1	TGTGCCAGCAGGGAAGGACAGGCCCAAGAGACCCAGTACTTC	CASREGQAQETQYF
TRBV5-1	TRBJ2-2	many	TRBD1	TGCGCCAGCAGCTTGGGGACAGGGCCCGGGGAGCTGTTTTTT	CASSLGTGPGELFF
TRBV5-1	TRBJ2-3	few	TRBD2	TGCGCCAGCAGCGCCACTCTAGCGGGAGTCACAGATACGCAGTATTTT	CASSATLAGVTDTQYF
TRBV19	TRBJ2-5	many	.	TGTGCCAGTAGTACCCAAGAGACCCAGTACTTC	CASSTQETQYF
TRBV20-1	TRBJ2-1	many	.	TGCAGTGCTAGCTTAGGACAGCCTAACAATGAGCAGTTCTTC	CSASLGQPNNEQFF